This T cell receptor (beta chain) was profiled in a study of blood T cell repertoires in COVID-19. Study overall: Nucleic acid was either cDNA or gDNA, and it came from T cells, B-cell-depleted T cells, or PBMCs.

In the original processing: Quantification of nucleated cells was approximated via reference gene primer amplification. Generated by immunoSEQ multiplex PCR, the TCRdb table keeps only in-frame clones and is missing some. D and trimming were read from the DNA, whereas the V and J calls and clone size are those reported in that table. The sample has some 160,000 clones, 65% to 90% seen once. The CDR3 covers 15 residues. V was shortened by 0 bases and J by 0 bases, with 9 bases between the two germline ends. From germline, CDR1 is LGHNA and CDR2 YNFKEQ. Sequencing used peripheral blood. The chain carries TRBV4-2 and TRBJ2-7, with D perhaps matching TRBD2 (5 bases). This sequence was found in a human donor in a cohort sampled during active COVID-19. CDR3: CASSQESGSSYEQYF. CDR3 in DNA: TGTGCCAGCAGCCAAGAGAGCGGAAGCTCCTACGAGCAGTACTTC.